This T cell receptor (beta chain) came from a study of early T cells in non-severe SARS-CoV-2 infection. Study background: Bulk RNA isolated from unsorted whole blood underwent sequencing; chains were not paired. Study conclusions and caveats: Matching results from VDJdb favored anti-spike CD8 responses, leaving private and CD4 specificities undetected.

Via MiXCR, TCRdb re-called the 5' RACE reads, giving one row per CDR3 protein. This sample has around 40,000 distinct CDR3 sequences; roughly 11% occur once, and the top ten carry about a fifth. A note on this clonotype: Its specificity is not known.

The sequenced sample was whole blood. The sequence was collected from an adult who was a healthcare worker with PCR-confirmed SARS-CoV-2 infection or an uninfected control (not recorded which).

CDR3 in amino acids: CASSRGPARSYEQYF. The CDR3, as DNA: TGTGCCAGCAGCCGAGGACCGGCAAGGTCCTACGAGCAGTACTTC. The rearrangement links TRBV3-1 to TRBJ2-7; D unresolved. This CDR3 contains 15 residues. Trimming took 4 bases from V and 1 from J, leaving 14 bases between them. CDR1 and CDR2 (germline): LGHDT, YNNKEL (reference sequence).